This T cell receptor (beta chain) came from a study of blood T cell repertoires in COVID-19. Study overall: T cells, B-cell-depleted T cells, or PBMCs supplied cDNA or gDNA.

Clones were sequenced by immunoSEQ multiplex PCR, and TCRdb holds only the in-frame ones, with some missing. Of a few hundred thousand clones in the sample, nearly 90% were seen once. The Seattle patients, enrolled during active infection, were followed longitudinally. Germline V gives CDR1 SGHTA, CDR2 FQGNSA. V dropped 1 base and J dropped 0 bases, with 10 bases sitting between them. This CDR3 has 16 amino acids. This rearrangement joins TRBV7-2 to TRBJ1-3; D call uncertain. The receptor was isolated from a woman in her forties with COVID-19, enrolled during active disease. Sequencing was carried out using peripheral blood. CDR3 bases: TGTGCCAGCAGCTTAGGGCAGTTGTTCTCTGGAAACACCATATATTTT. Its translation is CASSLGQLFSGNTIYF.